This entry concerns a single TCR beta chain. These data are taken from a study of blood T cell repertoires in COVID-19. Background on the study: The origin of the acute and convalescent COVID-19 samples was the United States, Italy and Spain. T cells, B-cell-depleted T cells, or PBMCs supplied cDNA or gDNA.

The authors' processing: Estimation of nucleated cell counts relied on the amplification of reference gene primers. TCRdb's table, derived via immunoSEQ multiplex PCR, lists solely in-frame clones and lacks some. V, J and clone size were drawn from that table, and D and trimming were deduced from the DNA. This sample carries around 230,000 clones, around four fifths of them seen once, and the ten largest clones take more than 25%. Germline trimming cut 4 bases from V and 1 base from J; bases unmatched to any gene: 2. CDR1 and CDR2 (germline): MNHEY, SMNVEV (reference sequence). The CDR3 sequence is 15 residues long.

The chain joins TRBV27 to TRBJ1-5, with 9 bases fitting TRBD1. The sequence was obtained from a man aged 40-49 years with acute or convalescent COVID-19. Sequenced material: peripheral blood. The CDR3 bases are TGTGCCAGCAGTTGGGACAGGGCAAGCAATCAGCCCCAGCATTTT. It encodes CASSWDRASNQPQHF.